A selection of T cell receptor beta chains follows, all from one sample in a study of cytomegalovirus exposure and HLA in healthy donors. The protocol was immunoSEQ multiplex PCR, while the TCRdb copy is restricted to in-frame clones and leaves out a portion. The data show over 75,000 clones, about nine tenths seen once. Sequenced input: PBMCs. These receptor sequences come from a man aged 25-45 years in good health and CMV-seronegative. The CDR3 runs from the conserved cysteine through the conserved F or W. D genes are given only for firm matches. Not all rows give a size; the values are once, few, many and, for expanded clones, a class.

TRBD1	17	-	TRBV5-1	TRBJ2-7	TGCGCCAGCAGCCCGGAAGTGGGAGCGGGACAGGGCTACGAGCAGTACTTC	CASSPEVGAGQGYEQYF
TRBD2	14	few	TRBV5-6	TRBJ2-3	TGTGCCAGCAGCTCGGGACTAGCGCAAGATACGCAGTATTTT	CASSSGLAQDTQYF
-	13	-	TRBV10-3	TRBJ1-2	TGTGCCATCAGTGATCGGGAGAACTATGGCTACACCTTC	CAISDRENYGYTF
TRBD1	15	-	TRBV5-1	TRBJ2-1	TGCGCCAGCAGCTACACAGGGGGCTCCTACAATGAGCAGTTCTTC	CASSYTGGSYNEQFF
TRBD2	14	once	TRBV7-9	TRBJ2-3	TGTGCCAGCAGCTTAGCCGGGCGGGGGATAAAGCAGTATTTT	CASSLAGRGIKQYF
TRBD1	16	once	TRBV5-6	TRBJ2-2	TGTGCCAGCAGCATAATGACAGGGAAATTGGGCGGGGAGCTGTTTTTT	CASSIMTGKLGGELFF
-	12	-	TRBV6-5	TRBJ1-2	TGTGCCAGCAAACAGGACCCCTATGGCTACACCTTC	CASKQDPYGYTF
-	16	-	TRBV2	TRBJ2-2	TGTGCCAGCAGTGTTACTAGAATCCCGAACACCGGGGAGCTGTTTTTT	CASSVTRIPNTGELFF
TRBD2	17	-	TRBV27	TRBJ2-3	TGTGCCAGCAGTTTCCTCACTAGCGGGGGGGCTGCAGATACGCAGTATTTT	CASSFLTSGGAADTQYF
-	16	-	TRBV27	TRBJ1-5	TGTGCCAGCAGTTTAGCACAGGATAATAGCAATCAGCCCCAGCATTTT	CASSLAQDNSNQPQHF
TRBD1	14	-	TRBV6-1	TRBJ2-7	TGTGCCAGCAGGCTGGGACAGGATACTTACGAGCAGTACTTC	CASRLGQDTYEQYF
-	14	-	TRBV27	TRBJ2-3	TGTGCCAGCAGTTTAGTCGGGGGCACAGATACGCAGTATTTT	CASSLVGGTDTQYF
-	14	-	TRBV10-1	TRBJ1-5	TGCACCAGCAGTGAGGCCGGCCCGGGTCAGCCCCAGCATTTT	CTSSEAGPGQPQHF
TRBD1	13	-	TRBV9	TRBJ1-1	TGTGCCAGCAGCTCCACAGGGGGGACTGAAGCTTTCTTT	CASSSTGGTEAFF
-	15	-	TRBV7-6	TRBJ2-1	TGTGCCAGCAGCTTATTAGGGAGCTCCTACAATGAGCAGTTCTTC	CASSLLGSSYNEQFF
TRBD2	15	-	TRBV9	TRBJ2-5	TGTGCCAGCAGCGTAGGGGCTAGCGGGAGTAAGACCCAGTACTTC	CASSVGASGSKTQYF
TRBD2	16	once	TRBV2	TRBJ2-3	TGTGCCAGCAGTGAAGCTGTGCGGGGGGGCACAGATACGCAGTATTTT	CASSEAVRGGTDTQYF
-	15	-	TRBV6-5	TRBJ1-5	TGTGCCAGCAGTAGGGGGAAAAATAGCAATCAGCCCCAGCATTTT	CASSRGKNSNQPQHF
-	15	once	TRBV10-3	TRBJ1-3	TGTGCCATCAGTGAGTCCTCCCCGGCTGGAAACACCATATATTTT	CAISESSPAGNTIYF
-	16	-	TRBV25-1	TRBJ2-3	TGTGCCAGCAGTGACCTGGAGGTCAGGACTACAGATACGCAGTATTTT	CASSDLEVRTTDTQYF
-	16	-	TRBV7-9	TRBJ2-5	TGTGCCAGCAGCCCTCTCGCAGGGGCCATGCAAGAGACCCAGTACTTC	CASSPLAGAMQETQYF
-	14	-	TRBV2	TRBJ1-5	TGTGCCAGCAGACCGGGACTGAGCAATCAGCCCCAGCATTTT	CASRPGLSNQPQHF
-	13	-	TRBV19	TRBJ2-7	TGTGCCAGTAGTATAGTCAAGGCTAGAGAGCAGTACTTC	CASSIVKAREQYF
TRBD1	13	once	TRBV29-1	TRBJ2-5	TGCAGCGTCGGACAGGGTGGGACAGAGACCCAGTACTTC	CSVGQGGTETQYF
-	17	-	TRBV19	TRBJ2-1	TGTGCCAGTAGTATTATACCAGGGGAGGGGTGGGCGGATGAGCAGTTCTTC	CASSIIPGEGWADEQFF
-	15	-	TRBV19	TRBJ1-5	TGTGCCAGTAGTATACTACAGTATGCTGATCAGCCCCAGCATTTT	CASSILQYADQPQHF
-	14	-	TRBV9	TRBJ1-1	TGTGCCAGCAGCGTAGTTCTGGGGGCAGGTGAAGCTTTCTTT	CASSVVLGAGEAFF
-	15	-	TRBV27	TRBJ1-1	TGTGCCAGCAGTTTAACCAGGGGAAACGTTATTACGGCTTTCTTT	CASSLTRGNVITAFF
TRBD1	13	-	TRBV10-3	TRBJ1-1	TGTGCCACCACGACAGGGATGAACACTGAAGCTTTCTTT	CATTTGMNTEAFF
-	11	few	TRBV6-5	TRBJ2-1	TGTGCCAGCAGCCTATACAATGAGCAGTTCTTC	CASSLYNEQFF
TRBD2	14	-	TRBV29-1	TRBJ2-2	TGCAGCGGACGGGAGACTAGCGGCACCGGGGAGCTGTTTTTT	CSGRETSGTGELFF
-	15	once	TRBV2	TRBJ2-7	TGTGCCAGCAGTGAAGCAAGTCAGGGAAGGAACGAGCAGTACTTC	CASSEASQGRNEQYF
TRBD1	18	-	TRBV23-1	TRBJ2-2	TGCGCCAGCAGTCCGACGCGCAGGGGGATTCATAACACCGGGGAGCTGTTTTTT	CASSPTRRGIHNTGELFF
-	15	-	TRBV4-1	TRBJ1-1	TGCGCCAGCAGCCCCGCACCAACAGCGAACACTGAAGCTTTCTTT	CASSPAPTANTEAFF
TRBD2	13	-	TRBV19	TRBJ2-5	TGTGCCAGTAGTCCGGGACTAGGCGAGACCCAGTACTTC	CASSPGLGETQYF
TRBD1	15	-	TRBV4-1	TRBJ1-2	TGCGCCAGCAGCCCGGGGCCACAGGGGGCGCGCGGCTACACCTTC	CASSPGPQGARGYTF
TRBD1	13	-	TRBV19	TRBJ2-7	TGTGCCAGTAGTATTGGGACAGGGGGCGAGCAGTACTTC	CASSIGTGGEQYF
-	13	-	TRBV19	TRBJ2-7	TGTGCCAGTAGTAGGCAGGGGTCCTACGAGCAGTACTTC	CASSRQGSYEQYF
-	13	-	TRBV14	TRBJ1-3	TGTGCCAGCAGCGAATATCAGGGAAACACCATATATTTT	CASSEYQGNTIYF
-	18	-	TRBV7-9	TRBJ1-5	TGTGCCAGCAGCTTCGGGGGGGCAGGGCGTTCTAGGGGTCAGCCCCAGCATTTT	CASSFGGAGRSRGQPQHF
-	13	-	TRBV6-1	TRBJ1-1	TGTGCCAGCACTCAGGGCGAATCGCTTGAAGCTTTCTTT	CASTQGESLEAFF
-	14	-	TRBV5-1	TRBJ2-7	TGCGCCAGCAGCCTCATGGTTGGATCGCTCGAGCGGTACTTC	CASSLMVGSLERYF
-	13	few	TRBV2	TRBJ1-5	TGTGCCAGCAGGGCAGTCCAAAATCAGCCCCAGCATTTT	CASRAVQNQPQHF
-	12	-	TRBV30	TRBJ2-1	TGTGCCTGGACGAAACAGGGCCATGAGCAGTTCTTC	CAWTKQGHEQFF
-	13	few	TRBV19	TRBJ1-2	TGTGCCAGTAGCCTCGAGGGAGGGTATGGCTACACCTTC	CASSLEGGYGYTF
-	15	-	TRBV2	TRBJ2-7	TGTGCCAGCAGGGGGACACTGAAGACAGGTTACGAGCAGTACTTC	CASRGTLKTGYEQYF
-	14	-	TRBV19	TRBJ1-1	TGTGCCAGTACCATTAGAACCAGGGACACTGAAGCTTTCTTT	CASTIRTRDTEAFF
-	16	-	TRBV7-9	TRBJ2-2	TGTGCCAGCAGCTTAGCGCGGGGCGCGGAGACCGGGGAGCTGTTTTTT	CASSLARGAETGELFF
TRBD2	14	-	TRBV7-2	TRBJ2-3	TGTGCCAGCAAGACTAGCGGGATTACAGATACGCAGTATTTT	CASKTSGITDTQYF
TRBD1	17	once	TRBV19	TRBJ2-3	TGTGCCAGTTCACCTTCAGGGGACAAGGGGGCCACAGATACGCAGTATTTT	CASSPSGDKGATDTQYF